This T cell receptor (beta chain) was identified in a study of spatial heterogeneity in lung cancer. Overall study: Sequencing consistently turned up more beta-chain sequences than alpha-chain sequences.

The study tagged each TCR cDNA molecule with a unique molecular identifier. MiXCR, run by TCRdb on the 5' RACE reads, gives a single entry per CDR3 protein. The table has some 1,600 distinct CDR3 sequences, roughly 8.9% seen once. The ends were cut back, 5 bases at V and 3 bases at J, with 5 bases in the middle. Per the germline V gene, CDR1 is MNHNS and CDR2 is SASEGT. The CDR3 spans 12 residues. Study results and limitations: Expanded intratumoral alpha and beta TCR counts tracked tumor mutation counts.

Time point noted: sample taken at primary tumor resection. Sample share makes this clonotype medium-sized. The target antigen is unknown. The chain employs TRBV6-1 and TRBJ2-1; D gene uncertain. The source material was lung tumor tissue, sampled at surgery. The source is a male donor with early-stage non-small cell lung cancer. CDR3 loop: CASSRHYNEQFF. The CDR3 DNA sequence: TGTGCCAGCAGTAGACACTACAATGAGCAGTTCTTC.